This is a list of T cell receptor beta chains from one sample in a study of neurological immune-mediated disorders. MiXCR was run by TCRdb on the 5' RACE reads, yielding one entry per CDR3 protein. This sample yields fewer than 50,000 distinct CDR3 sequences, of which 12% are seen a single time; around 10% belongs to the top ten. The sample consisted of PBMCs. These TCRs come from a male donor with HTLV-1-associated myelopathy (HAM/TSP). Both conserved end residues are part of each CDR3. The D gene is left open where the match is weak. Some rows mark clone size as missing; the rest say once, few, many or name a class of expanded clone.

j_call clone_size d_call v_call cdr3_aa cdr3_nt
TRBJ1-2 many TRBD1 TRBV27 CASSSPGQLRGYTF TGTGCCAGCAGTTCTCCGGGACAGCTAAGAGGCTACACCTTC
TRBJ1-2 many . TRBV6-5 CASSPQGFGDGYTF TGTGCCAGCAGCCCACAGGGTTTCGGGGATGGCTACACCTTC
TRBJ1-5 many TRBD1 TRBV20-1 CSARSGTVNQPQHF TGCAGTGCTAGATCCGGGACAGTTAATCAGCCCCAGCATTTT
TRBJ2-1 many . TRBV20-1 CSARRQPNEQFF TGCAGTGCTAGGCGTCAGCCCAATGAGCAGTTCTTC
TRBJ2-2 . . TRBV7-9 CASGPNRGGTGELFF TGTGCCAGCGGACCTAACAGGGGAGGCACCGGGGAGCTGTTTTTT
TRBJ1-1 many . TRBV9 CASSVEPGNTEAFF TGTGCCAGCAGCGTAGAACCAGGGAACACTGAAGCTTTCTTT
TRBJ2-7 many . TRBV5-4 CASSSGPDMVQYF TGTGCCAGCAGCTCGGGGCCCGATATGGTGCAGTACTTC
TRBJ2-7 many . TRBV5-1 CASSPDDYEQYF TGCGCCAGCAGCCCAGATGACTACGAGCAGTACTTC
TRBJ1-4 many . TRBV5-1 CASSPGQTANEKLFF TGCGCCAGCAGCCCCGGACAGACGGCTAATGAAAAACTGTTTTTT
TRBJ1-1 many . TRBV9 CASSVDAPTEAFF TGTGCCAGCAGCGTAGATGCCCCCACTGAAGCTTTCTTT
TRBJ2-3 many TRBD1 TRBV5-5 CASSLEGQAFNTQYF TGTGCCAGCAGCTTGGAGGGACAGGCGTTCAATACGCAGTATTTT
TRBJ2-5 many . TRBV29-1 CSAGREETQYF TGCAGCGCTGGGCGGGAAGAGACCCAGTACTTC
TRBJ2-7 many TRBD1 TRBV2 CASSAKAGGLWEQYF TGTGCCAGCAGTGCGAAGGCAGGGGGCCTATGGGAGCAGTACTTC
TRBJ1-5 many TRBD1 TRBV28 CASTRWKGQGAQQPQHF TGTGCCAGCACAAGATGGAAGGGACAGGGGGCACAACAGCCCCAGCATTTT
TRBJ2-1 . . TRBV12-3/TRBV12-4 CASSFDTYNEQFF TGTGCCAGCAGTTTTGACACATACAATGAGCAGTTCTTC
TRBJ2-7 . . TRBV28 CARRSGSYEQYF TGTGCCCGCCGTTCGGGCTCCTACGAGCAGTACTTC
TRBJ2-1 many TRBD2 TRBV7-2 CASSSGGGGSYNEQFF TGTGCCAGCAGCTCCGGGGGGGGAGGGTCCTACAATGAGCAGTTCTTC
TRBJ1-2 many TRBD1 TRBV25-1 CASSLQGGAGYTF TGTGCCAGCAGTTTACAAGGGGGCGCAGGCTACACCTTC
TRBJ2-5 many . TRBV6-5 CASSYLGGGQETQYF TGTGCCAGCAGTTACCTCGGAGGAGGCCAAGAGACCCAGTACTTC
TRBJ1-5 many . TRBV5-1 CASSLGDRQGGQPQHF TGCGCCAGCAGCTTGGGGGACCGGCAGGGAGGTCAGCCCCAGCATTTT